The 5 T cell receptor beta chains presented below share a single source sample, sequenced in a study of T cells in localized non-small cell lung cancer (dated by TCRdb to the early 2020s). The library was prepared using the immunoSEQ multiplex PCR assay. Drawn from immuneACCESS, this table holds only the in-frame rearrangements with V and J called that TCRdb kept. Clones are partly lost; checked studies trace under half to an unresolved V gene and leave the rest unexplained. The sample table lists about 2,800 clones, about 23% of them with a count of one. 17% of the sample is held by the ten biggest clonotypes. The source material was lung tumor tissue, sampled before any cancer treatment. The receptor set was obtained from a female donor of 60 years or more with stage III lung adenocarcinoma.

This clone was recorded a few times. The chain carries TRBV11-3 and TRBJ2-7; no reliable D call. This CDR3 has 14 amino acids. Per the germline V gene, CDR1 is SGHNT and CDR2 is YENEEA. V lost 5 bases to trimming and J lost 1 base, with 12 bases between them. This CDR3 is CASSRAYGSYEQYF. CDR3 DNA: TGTGCCAGCAGCCGCGCCTATGGATCCTACGAGCAGTACTTC.

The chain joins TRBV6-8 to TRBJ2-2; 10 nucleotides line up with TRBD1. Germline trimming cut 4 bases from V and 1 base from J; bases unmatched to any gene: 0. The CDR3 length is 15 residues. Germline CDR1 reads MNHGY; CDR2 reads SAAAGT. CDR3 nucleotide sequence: TGTGCCAGCAGTTGGGACAGGGGGAACACCGGGGAGCTGTTTTTT. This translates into CASSWDRGNTGELFF.

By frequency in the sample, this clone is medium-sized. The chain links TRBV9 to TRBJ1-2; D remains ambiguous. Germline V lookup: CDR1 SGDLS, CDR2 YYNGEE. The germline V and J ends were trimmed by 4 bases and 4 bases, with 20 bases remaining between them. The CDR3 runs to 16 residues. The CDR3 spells CASSKVEHPGPYGYTF. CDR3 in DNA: TGTGCCAGCAGCAAGGTAGAGCACCCTGGGCCCTATGGCTACACCTTC.

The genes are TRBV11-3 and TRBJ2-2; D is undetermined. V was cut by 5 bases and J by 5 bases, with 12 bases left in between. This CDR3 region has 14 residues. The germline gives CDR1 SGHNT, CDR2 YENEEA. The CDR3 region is CASSQAGRTGELFF. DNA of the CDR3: TGTGCCAGCAGCCAGGCCGGGCGGACCGGGGAGCTGTTTTTT.

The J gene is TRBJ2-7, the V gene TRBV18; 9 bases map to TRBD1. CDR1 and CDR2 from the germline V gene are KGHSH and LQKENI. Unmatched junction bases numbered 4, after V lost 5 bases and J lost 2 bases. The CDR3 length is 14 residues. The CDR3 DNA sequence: TGTGCCAGCTCAGAGGACAGGGGTCCCTACGAGCAGTACTTC. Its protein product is CASSEDRGPYEQYF.